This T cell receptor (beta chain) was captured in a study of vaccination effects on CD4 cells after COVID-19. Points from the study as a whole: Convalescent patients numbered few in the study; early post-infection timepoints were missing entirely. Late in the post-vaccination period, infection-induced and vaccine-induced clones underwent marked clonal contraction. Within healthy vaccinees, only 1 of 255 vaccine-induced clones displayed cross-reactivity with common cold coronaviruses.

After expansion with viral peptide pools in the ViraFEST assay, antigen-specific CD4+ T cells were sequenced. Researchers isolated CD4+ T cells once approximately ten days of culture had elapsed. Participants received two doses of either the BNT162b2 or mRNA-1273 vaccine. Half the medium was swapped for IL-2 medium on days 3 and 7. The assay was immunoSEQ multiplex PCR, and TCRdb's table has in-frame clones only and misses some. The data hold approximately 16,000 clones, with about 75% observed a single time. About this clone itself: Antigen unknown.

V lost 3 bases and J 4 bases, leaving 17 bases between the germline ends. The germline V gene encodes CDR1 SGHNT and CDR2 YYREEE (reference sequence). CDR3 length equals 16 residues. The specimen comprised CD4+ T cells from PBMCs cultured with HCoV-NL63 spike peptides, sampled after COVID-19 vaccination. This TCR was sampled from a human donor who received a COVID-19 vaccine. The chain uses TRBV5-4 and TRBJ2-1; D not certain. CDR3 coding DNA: TGTGCCAGCAGCTATGGTCCCTCTCTAAGATACAATGAGCAGTTCTTC. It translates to CASSYGPSLRYNEQFF.